A single sample is the source of the 32 T cell receptor beta chains below, sequenced in a study of human T cells and chemical hapten exposure. Time point noted: pre-sensitization, week 0. Described treatment: therapeutic diphenylcyclopropenone sensitization with weekly scalp DPC. TCRdb reprocessed the RACE reads via MiXCR and lists one record per CDR3 protein. The profile shows roughly 380,000 distinct CDR3 sequences, roughly 5% of them singletons. Sample: whole blood, taken in connection with sensitization to the hapten diphenylcyclopropenone (DPC). These receptors came from a woman in her forties or fifties with alopecia areata. Some clones in this sample may be carry-over from other donors' samples.

This clonotype has more than one count but fewer than ten. The genes are TRBV7-2 and TRBJ1-3; TRBD1 is a possible D gene (5 bases). Germline V CDR1 and CDR2: SGHTA, FQGNSA. Trimming stripped 3 bases from V and 0 bases from J, with 12 bases between. The CDR3 contains 16 residues. CDR3 in amino acids: CASSFQGRSSGNTIYF. The CDR3 bases are TGTGCCAGCAGCTTTCAGGGCAGGAGCTCTGGAAACACCATATATTTT.

V gene TRBV20-1 combines with J gene TRBJ2-3, with no clear D. The CDR3 length is 15 residues. With 0 bases removed from V and 7 bases from J, the gap between germline ends came to 17 bases. Germline loops: CDR1 DFQATT, CDR2 SNEGSKA (reference sequence). The CDR3 sequence: CSARDVRASVNTQYF. In DNA, the CDR3 is TGCAGTGCTAGAGATGTCCGGGCCTCGGTCAATACGCAGTATTTT.

This clonotype was counted ten times or more. CDR3 protein: CATSRDKGPYEQYF. Here the CDR3 DNA reads TGTGCCACCAGCAGAGATAAAGGACCCTACGAGCAGTACTTC. The rearrangement links TRBV15 to TRBJ2-7; D uncertain. The CDR3 covers 14 residues. Germline V gives CDR1 LNHNV, CDR2 YYDKDF (reference sequence). V was trimmed by 0 bases and J by 2 bases, leaving 8 bases between them.

This clonotype appeared many times. The chain has TRBV27 and TRBJ2-7, with D tentatively TRBD1 (6 bases). The CDR3 runs 10 residues. Germline V lookup: CDR1 MNHEY, CDR2 SMNVEV (reference sequence). Between the trimmed V and J ends, which lost 9 bases and 4 bases, there was a span of 7 bases. The CDR3 DNA is TGTGCCAGGACAGGTTACGAGCAGTACTTC. It yields the protein CARTGYEQYF.

In this sample, this clonotype turned up many times. The V and J genes are TRBV29-1 and TRBJ2-1, with 8 bases fitting TRBD1. Germline CDR1 SQVTM, CDR2 ANQGSEA. There are 12 residues in the CDR3. J was trimmed by 9 bases and V by 6 bases; bases with no gene match: 7. This CDR3 is CSVRTGQGEQFF. The CDR3 DNA reads as TGCAGCGTCAGGACAGGGCAGGGTGAGCAGTTCTTC.

This clonotype was detected many times. The chain joins TRBV11-2 to TRBJ2-2, with D unclear. V gave up 3 bases and J gave up 4 bases, with 9 bases separating them. The CDR3 has 14 residues. Germline values: CDR1 SGHAT, CDR2 FQNNGV. The CDR3 DNA follows: TGTGCCAGCAGCTTCACACCTGGCACCGGGGAGCTGTTTTTT. Translation: CASSFTPGTGELFF.

This chain links TRBV7-9 with TRBJ2-3, with D uncertain. CDR3 length: 16 residues. V was clipped by 5 bases and J by 0 bases, with 15 bases between them. Germline lookup yields CDR1 SEHNR and CDR2 FQNEAQ (reference sequence). Here the CDR3 reads CASSPRPPESTDTQYF. CDR3 nucleotides: TGTGCCAGCAGCCCTAGACCGCCGGAGAGCACAGATACGCAGTATTTT.

This rearrangement joins TRBV6-5 to TRBJ2-1; no reliable D call. The germline V gene has CDR1 MNHEY and CDR2 SVGAGI. V was shortened by 8 bases and J by 2 bases, with 16 bases between the two germline ends. The CDR3 covers 15 residues. The DNA of the CDR3 is TGTGCCAGCCGTCCGGCCGGTTACGCCTACAATGAGCAGTTCTTC. It yields the protein CASRPAGYAYNEQFF.

This clonotype was found a few times. The V gene is TRBV5-5, the J gene TRBJ1-1; no firm D call. The CDR3 runs to 15 residues. V lost 4 bases and J lost 4, with 17 bases in between. Germline V lookup: CDR1 SGHKS, CDR2 YYEKEE (reference sequence). CDR3 sequence: CASSRNIASGTEAFF. The CDR3 nucleotides are TGTGCCAGCAGCCGGAATATAGCTAGTGGCACTGAAGCTTTCTTT.

This clonotype appeared many times. V gene TRBV5-5 combines with J gene TRBJ1-5; no clear D gene. This CDR3 is 15 amino acids long. The germline CDR1 and CDR2 sequences are SGHKS and YYEKEE (reference sequence). Trimming removed 2 bases at V and 6 bases at J, with 15 bases between. The CDR3 spells CASSFSGLITQPQHF. The DNA for the CDR3 is TGTGCCAGCAGCTTCAGCGGTCTTATAACTCAGCCCCAGCATTTT.

This clonotype was recorded at least ten times. The V call is TRBV28, the J call TRBJ2-1, with TRBD1 matching over 8 bases. Germline CDR1 is MDHEN and CDR2 is SYDVKM. The length of the CDR3 is 15 residues. Trimming took 3 bases from V and 8 from J; bases not matched to a gene: 9. As DNA, the CDR3 is TGTGCCAGCAGTTTCCCCCGACAGGGGCAGTATGAGCAGTTCTTC. This sequence encodes CASSFPRQGQYEQFF.

This clonotype was detected many times. The chain couples TRBV29-1 to TRBJ1-1; 7 bases map to TRBD1. V shed 2 bases, J shed 4 bases, and the junction held 4 bases outside the gene matches. Germline V gene sequence: CDR1 SQVTM, CDR2 ANQGSEA. There are 13 residues in the CDR3. The CDR3 DNA reads TGCAGCGTTGAAACAGGGGAAGGCACTGAAGCTTTCTTT. This sequence encodes CSVETGEGTEAFF.

This clonotype was observed a handful of times. This rearrangement joins TRBV5-1 to TRBJ2-5; 7 nucleotides align to TRBD1. The V gene end was trimmed by 5 bases and the J gene end by 2 bases; junction bases not matched to a gene: 6. CDR3 length: 14 amino acids. In germline, CDR1 is SGHRS, CDR2 YFSETQ. CDR3 sequence reads: CASRGQIRQETQYF. The CDR3 DNA reads TGCGCCAGCAGGGGACAGATAAGACAAGAGACCCAGTACTTC.

This clonotype was counted ten times or more. The chain employs TRBV4-3 and TRBJ2-3; TRBD1 aligns across 7 bases. J was trimmed by 2 bases and V by 0 bases; bases with no gene match: 2. This CDR3 has 15 residues. Germline CDR1 reads LGHNA; CDR2 reads YSLEER. The CDR3 loop is CASSQDGQDTDTQYF. In DNA form, the CDR3 reads TGCGCCAGCAGCCAAGATGGACAGGACACAGATACGCAGTATTTT.

This clonotype has a count of ten or more. The V call is TRBV10-2, the J call TRBJ2-5; possibly TRBD2 for D (5 bases). Germline V gene data show CDR1 as WSHSY and CDR2 as SAAADI. V was trimmed by 6 bases and J by 4 bases, leaving 12 bases between them. This CDR3 is 13 amino acids long. The CDR3 DNA sequence: TGCGCCAGCAGCCTTAGCGTTCTAGAGACCCAGTACTTC. It encodes CASSLSVLETQYF.

This clonotype was seen more than once but under ten times. The chain combines TRBV14 with TRBJ1-2, with unresolved D. CDR3 length: 13 amino acids. V was cut by 4 bases and J by 4 bases, with 10 bases left in between. Germline V gives CDR1 SGHDN, CDR2 FVKESK. CDR3 sequence (DNA): TGTGCCAGCAGCCCTCAGCCCTTCTATGGCTACACCTTC. Translated, it gives CASSPQPFYGYTF.

This clonotype was counted between two and nine times. The V call is TRBV4-3, the J call TRBJ2-7; D call uncertain. Trimming stripped 4 bases from V and 0 bases from J, with 13 bases between. Germline V lookup: CDR1 LGHNA, CDR2 YSLEER. CDR3 length equals 15 residues. CDR3 bases: TGCGCCAGCAGCCTCTTCCGAGTGAGCTCCTACGAGCAGTACTTC. Protein: CASSLFRVSSYEQYF.

The J gene is TRBJ1-3, the V gene TRBV6-5; 8 bases align to TRBD1. The CDR3 loop spans 19 amino acids. V gave up 0 bases and J gave up 0 bases; unmatched junction bases: 10. Germline V lookup: CDR1 MNHEY, CDR2 SVGAGI. This CDR3 reads CASSYSHRDRPLSGNTIYF. The DNA of the CDR3 is TGTGCCAGCAGTTACTCCCACCGGGACAGGCCGCTCTCTGGAAACACCATATATTTT.

This chain links TRBV4-3 with TRBJ1-1; 7 nucleotides match TRBD1. J lost 4 bases, V lost 2 bases, and 10 bases had no gene match. This CDR3 region has 16 residues. Germline V gene data show CDR1 as LGHNA and CDR2 as YSLEER. CDR3 region: CASSQLQGIEGTEAFF. The DNA for the CDR3 is TGCGCCAGCAGCCAACTACAGGGGATCGAGGGCACTGAAGCTTTCTTT.

This clonotype was observed many times. V is TRBV11-2 and J is TRBJ2-3, with 7 bases matching TRBD2. Germline loops: CDR1 SGHAT, CDR2 FQNNGV. The CDR3 spans 14 residues. Trimming cost V 1 base and J 10 bases; bases outside gene matches: 8. CDR3 sequence (DNA): TGTGCCAGCAGCTTAGTAGGCCTAGCGGATGCGCAGTATTTT. It encodes CASSLVGLADAQYF.

Of note for this clonotype: One end of the junction does not line up with germline, which may come from a read error. The chain employs TRBV7-9 and TRBJ1-2; tentatively, D is TRBD1 (6 bases). Germline CDR1 and CDR2: SEHNR and FQNEAQ (reference sequence). This CDR3 is 19 amino acids long. The CDR3: CANSPPWANPDRLKNGYTF. The CDR3 DNA reads as TGTGCCAACAGCCCGCCGTGGGCCAACCCCGACAGGTTAAAGAATGGCTACACCTTC.

The sample holds many counts of this clonotype. V and J are TRBV10-2 and TRBJ2-6; D unclear. The CDR3 contains 15 residues. The V end lost 2 bases, the J end lost 2 bases, and 7 bases lay between the germline ends. CDR1 and CDR2 from the germline V gene are WSHSY and SAAADI. As DNA, the CDR3 is TGCGCCAGCAGTGAGGAGTCCCCTGGGGCCAACGTCCTGACTTTC. Protein sequence: CASSEESPGANVLTF.

This clonotype was detected ten times or more. V gene TRBV9 combines with J gene TRBJ2-1; TRBD2 matches at 8 bases. J was trimmed by 6 bases and V by 0 bases; bases with no gene match: 2. Germline assignment: CDR1 SGDLS and CDR2 YYNGEE. CDR3 length equals 14 residues. CDR3 amino acids: CASSVAGGPNEQFF. DNA for the CDR3: TGTGCCAGCAGCGTAGCGGGAGGGCCCAATGAGCAGTTCTTC.

This clonotype was seen ten or more times. J is TRBJ2-7 and V is TRBV29-1; 8 positions agree with TRBD1. The V and J ends lost 1 base and 5 bases, in that order; junction bases with no gene match: 7. The CDR3 totals 14 residues. Germline CDR1 is SQVTM and CDR2 is ANQGSEA. The CDR3 bases are TGCAGCGTTGAAGTGGCGCAGGGGGCCCACGAGCAGTACTTC. Residues: CSVEVAQGAHEQYF.

There are many counts of this clonotype. This sequence joins TRBV20-1 and TRBJ2-2; a possible D gene is TRBD2 (5 bases). Trimming stripped 3 bases from V and 3 bases from J, with 8 bases between. The CDR3 consists of 13 residues. Germline CDR1 DFQATT, CDR2 SNEGSKA (reference sequence). In nucleotides, the CDR3 is TGCAGTGCTAGGGACTTATACACCGGGGAGCTGTTTTTT. Encoded protein: CSARDLYTGELFF.

In this sample, this clonotype turned up many times. The chain uses TRBV7-8 and TRBJ1-3; 10 bases match TRBD1. The germline V gene has CDR1 SGHVS and CDR2 FQNEAQ. This CDR3 has 16 amino acids. The V and J ends lost 5 bases and 8 bases, in that order; junction bases with no gene match: 12. CDR3 sequence: CASSPHGQGEGDTIYF. The CDR3 region has the DNA TGTGCCAGCAGCCCCCACGGACAGGGGGAAGGGGACACCATATATTTT.

The chain is built from TRBV12-3 or TRBV12-4 and TRBJ2-2; 8 positions agree with TRBD1. V gave up 4 bases and J gave up 1 base; unmatched junction bases: 8. The CDR3 is 17 amino acids. This CDR3 reads CASSSRPGTGNTGELFF. In nucleotides, the CDR3 is TGTGCCAGCAGTTCTAGACCCGGGACAGGGAACACCGGGGAGCTGTTTTTT.

This clonotype was seen ten or more times. The J gene is TRBJ2-3, the V gene TRBV5-1; maybe TRBD2 (5 bases). There are 13 residues in the CDR3. Per the germline V gene, CDR1 is SGHRS and CDR2 is YFSETQ. Trimming cost V 4 bases and J 4 bases, with 10 bases left between them. The CDR3 coding sequence is TGCGCCAGCAGCCCGGAAGCGGCAGATACGCAGTATTTT. Amino acids: CASSPEAADTQYF.

In its sample, this clonotype was seen many times. V usage is TRBV6-5 and J usage is TRBJ2-3, with 9 bases aligning to TRBD1. The V gene end was trimmed by 2 bases and the J gene end by 4 bases; junction bases not matched to a gene: 4. The CDR3 sequence is 15 residues long. The germline gives CDR1 MNHEY, CDR2 SVGAGI. CDR3 in amino acids: CASSYGTGRADTQYF. CDR3 coding DNA: TGTGCCAGCAGTTACGGGACAGGGAGGGCAGATACGCAGTATTTT.

The chain carries TRBV12-3 or TRBV12-4 and TRBJ2-3, with 12 bases aligning to TRBD2. The J segment lost 6 bases and the V segment lost 0 bases, leaving 4 bases of the junction unmatched. This CDR3 has 16 amino acids. The CDR3 sequence: CASSLARTSGVDTQYF. Here the CDR3 DNA reads TGTGCCAGCAGTTTAGCGAGGACTAGCGGGGTTGATACGCAGTATTTT.

In this sample, this clonotype turned up many times. The rearrangement joins TRBV7-9 to TRBJ1-2; the match to TRBD1 covers 8 bases. V shed 6 bases and J 4 bases; nucleotides not matched to a gene: 10. CDR3 size: 15 residues. Looked up from germline, CDR1 is SEHNR and CDR2 is FQNEAQ (reference sequence). The DNA of the CDR3 is TGTGCCAGCAGGCCCGACAGGGGACACCGCTATGGCTACACCTTC. Its translation is CASRPDRGHRYGYTF.

The J gene is TRBJ1-5, the V gene TRBV3-1; no clear D gene. The CDR3 covers 15 residues. V was cut by 4 bases and J by 4 bases, with 14 bases left in between. Germline CDR1 and CDR2: LGHDT and YNNKEL (reference sequence). CDR3 coding DNA: TGTGCCAGCAGCCTGTCTCCGCAGCCAAATCAGCCCCAGCATTTT. Amino acid sequence: CASSLSPQPNQPQHF. The full variable domain, its missing parts supplied by reference TRBV3-1 and TRBJ1-5, is DTAVSQTPKYLVTQMGNDKSIKCEQNLGHDTMYWYKQDSKKFLKIMFSYNNKELIINETVPNRFSPKSPDKAHLNLHINSLELGDSAVYFCASSLSPQPNQPQHFGDGTRLSIL.